This T cell receptor (beta chain) was captured in a study of cytomegalovirus exposure and HLA in healthy donors. Study as a whole: Unique TCRs numbering some 77 million, obtained from HLA-typed donors, made up an early data release.

The PCR contained 60 Vbeta and 13 Jbeta primers. Only in-frame clones appear in the TCRdb table, and some are missing; sequencing was by immunoSEQ multiplex PCR. The sample shows 80,000 to 100,000 clones, approximately 80% of them seen only once. The V segment lost 4 bases and the J segment 4 bases; nucleotides outside the gene matches: 18. The CDR3 extends over 19 amino acids. Germline lookup yields CDR1 SGHDT and CDR2 YYEEEE. The sample comprised PBMCs. The chain has TRBV5-6 and TRBJ1-3; 9 nucleotides align to TRBD1. The source of this sequence is a man in his forties in good health and CMV-seronegative. The CDR3 DNA is TGTGCCAGCAGCCTATGGGACAGGGCCTGGACATTCGCAGGAAACACCATATATTTT. Protein: CASSLWDRAWTFAGNTIYF.